These 20 T cell receptor beta chains came from one sample sequenced in a study of CD8 T cells in Susac syndrome. When the RNA was reverse transcribed, random hexamers were used with an input of roughly 0.45 to 1 ug. TCRdb re-derived calls from the immunoSEQ multiplex PCR reads in MiXCR, one entry per CDR3 protein. The table lists about 120,000 distinct CDR3 sequences, nearly 95% of them singletons. Material for sequencing was CD4+ T cells from PBMCs. Receptor source: a human donor in good health.

The chain couples TRBV7-9 to TRBJ2-2; 11 bases map to TRBD2. This CDR3 comprises 16 residues. CDR1 SEHNR and CDR2 FQNEAQ come from the germline V gene (reference sequence). The trim removed 7 bases at V and 7 bases at J, leaving 11 bases unmatched. The CDR3 loop is CASTKSSGRSIGELFF. Written as DNA, the CDR3 is TGTGCCAGCACCAAATCTAGCGGGAGGAGTATCGGGGAGCTGTTTTTT.

The chain joins TRBV7-3 to TRBJ2-2; D is perhaps TRBD2 (6 bases). The CDR3 length is 16 residues. The V gene lost 3 bases and the J gene lost 2 bases, with 13 bases spanning the gap. The germline CDR1 and CDR2 sequences are SGHTA and FQGTGA. CDR3 DNA sequence: TGTGCCAGCAGCTTGGGCGGGACGGGAAACACCGGGGAGCTGTTTTTT. This encodes CASSLGGTGNTGELFF. Based on the CDR3 plus reference TRBV7-3 and TRBJ2-2, the full variable domain is GAGVSQTPSNKVTEKGKYVELRCDPISGHTALYWYRQSLGQGPEFLIYFQGTGAADDSGLPNDRFFAVRPEGSVSTLKIQRTERGDSAVYLCASSLGGTGNTGELFFGEGSRLTVL.

The table lists this clonotype with a count of one. J is TRBJ2-2 and V is TRBV7-2; tentative D call: TRBD2 (5 bases). Trimming took 1 base from V and 0 from J, leaving 9 bases between them. The CDR3 runs to 16 residues. CDR1 SGHTA and CDR2 FQGNSA come from the germline V gene. Here the CDR3 DNA reads TGTGCCAGCAGCTTAGTCCCTAGCTCGAACACCGGGGAGCTGTTTTTT. Protein product: CASSLVPSSNTGELFF. The complete variable domain, with remaining parts taken from reference TRBV7-2 and TRBJ2-2, reads GAGVSQSPSNKVTEKGKDVELRCDPISGHTALYWYRQSLGQGLEFLIYFQGNSAPDKSGLPSDRFSAERTGGSVSTLTIQRTQQEDSAVYLCASSLVPSSNTGELFFGEGSRLTVL.

V and J are TRBV4-3 and TRBJ1-2; 8 nucleotides match TRBD1. The CDR3 has 13 residues. The V gene end was trimmed by 3 bases and the J gene end by 8 bases; junction bases not matched to a gene: 5. Germline V gene data show CDR1 as LGHNA and CDR2 as YSLEER. The DNA of the CDR3 is TGCGCCAGCAGCCAGACAGGGGTACGCGGCTACACCTTC. This encodes CASSQTGVRGYTF.

V gene TRBV12-3 or TRBV12-4 combines with J gene TRBJ2-5; 7 bases fit TRBD2. The V segment lost 6 bases and the J segment 2 bases; nucleotides outside the gene matches: 9. CDR3 size: 15 residues. CDR3 residues: CASRRTRLRQETQYF. The CDR3, as DNA: TGTGCCAGCAGAAGGACTAGATTACGTCAAGAGACCCAGTACTTC.

The chain carries TRBV19 and TRBJ1-2; D perhaps matches TRBD1 (5 bases). Trimming removed 1 base at V and 6 bases at J, with 9 bases between. The CDR3 is 13 amino acids. CDR1 is LNHDA and CDR2 is SQIVND in the germline V gene (reference sequence). Here the CDR3 reads CASSIGGSDGYTF. CDR3 DNA: TGTGCCAGTAGTATAGGGGGGTCGGATGGCTACACCTTC.

This clonotype appeared a single time. The chain is built from TRBV7-2 and TRBJ2-1; 8 positions match TRBD2. J gave up 7 bases and V 1 base, and 6 bases lay outside the gene matches. Germline values: CDR1 SGHTA, CDR2 FQGNSA. This CDR3 spans 15 amino acids. As DNA, the CDR3 is TGTGCCAGCAGCTTAGATAGCGGGGCGCGTAATGAGCAGTTCTTC. Translating it yields CASSLDSGARNEQFF.

This chain links TRBV5-1 with TRBJ2-7; D not certain. Germline V gene lookup returns CDR1 SGHRS and CDR2 YFSETQ. V dropped 4 bases and J dropped 5 bases, with 28 bases sitting between them. The CDR3 runs 18 residues. CDR3 DNA: TGCGCCAGCAGCCCACTGGGTGGCATTGTAAGGGAATACGACGAGCAGTACTTC. Its protein product is CASSPLGGIVREYDEQYF.

V usage is TRBV4-2 and J usage is TRBJ1-1, with a possible D match to TRBD1 (5 bases). The V end was cut by 0 bases, the J end by 6 bases, with 11 bases between. This CDR3 has 14 amino acids. CDR1 and CDR2 (germline): LGHNA, YNFKEQ. The CDR3 loop is CASSQDGAHAEAFF. The CDR3 DNA is TGTGCCAGCAGCCAAGATGGGGCCCACGCTGAAGCTTTCTTT.

The chain is built from TRBV3-1 and TRBJ1-2; TRBD1 is a possible D gene (5 bases). V was cut by 1 base and J by 6 bases, with 15 bases left in between. This CDR3 is 15 amino acids long. Germline V gene sequence: CDR1 LGHDT, CDR2 YNNKEL (reference sequence). The CDR3 reads CASSQGEGLGNGYTF. In DNA, the CDR3 is TGTGCCAGCAGCCAAGGGGAGGGGCTAGGGAATGGCTACACCTTC. Filled out from reference TRBV3-1 and TRBJ1-2, the complete variable domain reads DTAVSQTPKYLVTQMGNDKSIKCEQNLGHDTMYWYKQDSKKFLKIMFSYNNKELIINETVPNRFSPKSPDKAHLNLHINSLELGDSAVYFCASSQGEGLGNGYTFGSGTRLTVV.

The chain joins TRBV4-1 to TRBJ2-3; D might be TRBD2 (6 bases). CDR1 MGHRA and CDR2 YSYEKL come from the germline V gene. CDR3 length: 15 residues. Trimming stripped 3 bases from V and 3 bases from J, with 13 bases between. CDR3: CASSHSPGETDTQYF. CDR3 DNA sequence: TGCGCCAGCAGCCATTCCCCGGGGGAGACAGATACGCAGTATTTT.

The J gene is TRBJ2-1, the V gene TRBV3-1; D unclear. Trimming removed 1 base at V and 5 bases at J, with 9 bases between. Germline CDR1 LGHDT, CDR2 YNNKEL (reference sequence). The CDR3 has 14 residues. The CDR3 sequence is CASSQVLRNNEQFF. The CDR3 DNA reads as TGTGCCAGCAGCCAAGTTCTCAGGAACAATGAGCAGTTCTTC.

The rearrangement joins TRBV19 to TRBJ1-2; maybe TRBD1 (6 bases). The CDR3 has 16 residues. The germline V gene encodes CDR1 LNHDA and CDR2 SQIVND (reference sequence). V was cut by 2 bases and J by 2 bases, with 15 bases left in between. CDR3 protein: CASSISSTGQNYGYTF. The CDR3 region has the DNA TGTGCCAGTAGTATATCATCAACGGGACAAAACTATGGCTACACCTTC. The variable domain in full, completed from reference TRBV19 and TRBJ1-2, reads DGGITQSPKYLFRKEGQNVTLSCEQNLNHDAMYWYRQDPGQGLRLIYYSQIVNDFQKGDIAEGYSVSREKKESFPLTVTSAQKNPTAFYLCASSISSTGQNYGYTFGSGTRLTVV.

The V and J genes are TRBV2 and TRBJ1-2; no clear D. From germline, CDR1 is SNHLY and CDR2 FYNNEI. Between the trimmed V and J ends, which lost 6 bases and 9 bases, there was a span of 14 bases. CDR3 size: 12 residues. The CDR3 loop is CASRGGWTSYTF. The CDR3 coding sequence is TGTGCCAGCAGGGGTGGGTGGACGAGCTACACCTTC.

This chain connects TRBV5-1 to TRBJ2-7; D gene ambiguous. V shed 3 bases and J shed 3 bases, with 13 bases lying between them. CDR3 size: 14 residues. The germline V gene encodes CDR1 SGHRS and CDR2 YFSETQ. CDR3 loop: CASSYSDGDYEQYF. CDR3 nucleotides: TGCGCCAGCAGCTACTCCGACGGAGACTACGAGCAGTACTTC.

The rearrangement links TRBV7-8 to TRBJ1-2, with D perhaps matching TRBD1 (5 bases). CDR3 length: 15 residues. Trimming took 1 base from V and 4 from J, leaving 13 bases between them. Germline-derived CDR1 and CDR2 are SGHVS and FQNEAQ. This CDR3 is CASSLDVRGSYGYTF. CDR3 nucleotides: TGTGCCAGCAGCTTAGATGTCCGGGGGAGCTATGGCTACACCTTC. Looking up the rest from reference TRBV7-8 and TRBJ1-2 gives the full variable domain: GAGVSQSPRYKVAKRGQDVALRCDPISGHVSLFWYQQALGQGPEFLTYFQNEAQLDKSGLPSDRFFAERPEGSVSTLKIQRTQQEDSAVYLCASSLDVRGSYGYTFGSGTRLTVV.

This clonotype appeared once. CDR3: CASGREIETQYF. The CDR3 nucleotides are TGTGCCAGCGGCCGGGAGATAGAGACCCAGTACTTC. The V gene is TRBV7-2, the J gene TRBJ2-5, with a weak D call TRBD2 (6 bases). CDR3 length equals 12 residues. The V and J ends lost 8 bases and 4 bases respectively, with 11 bases between them. Germline V gene data show CDR1 as SGHTA and CDR2 as FQGNSA.

V usage is TRBV6-1 and J usage is TRBJ2-1, with no clear D. Germline V gene data show CDR1 as MNHNS and CDR2 as SASEGT. This CDR3 has 16 residues. Between the trimmed V and J ends, which lost 6 bases and 0 bases, there was a span of 15 bases. The CDR3 nucleotides read TGTGCCAGCAGGGTCGACTTTGGAAGCTCCTACAATGAGCAGTTCTTC. Translation gives CASRVDFGSSYNEQFF.

The chain uses TRBV7-2 and TRBJ1-1; D call uncertain. This CDR3 spans 14 amino acids. Trimming cost V 1 base and J 5 bases, with 11 bases left between them. The germline CDR1 and CDR2 sequences are SGHTA and FQGNSA. This CDR3 is CASSLGGGRTEAFF. The CDR3 bases are TGTGCCAGCAGCTTAGGGGGAGGACGAACTGAAGCTTTCTTT.

This rearrangement joins TRBV6-1 to TRBJ2-4; D tentatively reads TRBD1 or TRBD2 (5 bases each). The germline gives CDR1 MNHNS, CDR2 SASEGT. V was clipped by 6 bases and J by 0 bases, with 15 bases between them. The CDR3 sequence is 16 residues long. CDR3 residues: CASRRSSGTAKNIQYF. Here the CDR3 DNA reads TGTGCCAGCAGGAGATCTTCCGGGACAGCCAAAAACATTCAGTACTTC.